This TCR beta chain is drawn from a study of blood T cell repertoires in COVID-19. Study-level information: T cells, B-cell-depleted T cells, or PBMCs supplied cDNA or gDNA.

Trimming left V 0 bases short and J 3 bases short, with 12 bases between. Germline V gene lookup returns CDR1 MGHRA and CDR2 YSYEKL. This CDR3 has 15 residues. Profiled with immunoSEQ multiplex PCR; TCRdb holds only in-frame clones, not every one. This table has about 190,000 clones, 84% appearing once. The material sequenced was peripheral blood. The rearrangement links TRBV4-1 to TRBJ2-7, with D tentatively TRBD1 (6 bases). This clonotype originated in a woman between 70 and 85 years old with active or convalescent COVID-19. DNA for the CDR3: TGCGCCAGCAGCCAAGATGTACAGGGCCTCTACGAGCAGTACTTC. Encoded protein: CASSQDVQGLYEQYF.